This is a list of T cell receptor beta chains from one sample in a study of blood T cells in healthy people across ages. TCRdb reanalysed the 5' RACE reads using MiXCR and keeps one entry per CDR3 protein. This sample has 550,000 to 750,000 distinct CDR3 sequences, with over 20% found just once. The sequencing input was blood. These receptors all come from a man in his sixties or seventies in good health. The CDR3 runs from the conserved cysteine through the conserved F or W. Each record gives: clone size, V gene, J gene, D gene, CDR3 DNA, CDR3 protein. D genes are given only for firm matches. Clone size appears in some rows only: once, few, many, or a class for an expanded clone.

few,TRBV27,TRBJ1-1,NA,TGTGCCAGCAGCACCCTCGGGGGCGCGTACACTGAAGCTTTCTTT,CASSTLGGAYTEAFF
few,TRBV20-1,TRBJ2-1,TRBD2,TGCAGGCTGGAGCGGGAGGGCCGGAATGAGCAGTTCTTC,CRLEREGRNEQFF
NA,TRBV19,TRBJ2-1,TRBD2,TGTGCCAGTAGTGGGGCGGGAGTAAAAATCTCCGAGCAGTTCTTC,CASSGAGVKISEQFF
NA,TRBV11-2,TRBJ2-6,NA,TGTGCCAGCAGCTTAAGGTCGGATACGCTAGGGTCTGGGGCCAACGTCCTGACTTTC,CASSLRSDTLGSGANVLTF
few,TRBV28,TRBJ1-6,NA,TGTGCCAGCAGTTTATGGCAGGGAAATTCACCCCTCCACTTT,CASSLWQGNSPLHF
few,TRBV6-1,TRBJ2-3,TRBD2,TGTGCCAGCAGTGAAGCGGGACTAGCGCCCAGCACAGATACGCAGTATTTT,CASSEAGLAPSTDTQYF
NA,TRBV29-1,TRBJ2-7,TRBD1,TGCAGCGTTGGACTCCGGGACAGGTTCTACGAGCAGTACTTC,CSVGLRDRFYEQYF
NA,TRBV29-1,TRBJ1-1,TRBD1,TGCAGCGGCTCAGACAGGGCGAGGACTGAAGCTTTCTTT,CSGSDRARTEAFF
few,TRBV5-5,TRBJ1-5,NA,TGTGCCAGCAGCTTGGCCCAAGGGTTCAATCAGCCCCAGCATTTT,CASSLAQGFNQPQHF
NA,TRBV10-3,TRBJ2-5,TRBD1,TGTGCCATCAGTGAGTCGAGCAGGGGGCAGGCAGAGACCCAGTACTTC,CAISESSRGQAETQYF
few,TRBV19,TRBJ1-5,NA,TGTGCCAGTAGTATAGCACCAGGGTTCGATCAGCCCCAGCATTTT,CASSIAPGFDQPQHF
NA,TRBV4-3,TRBJ2-3,NA,TGCGCTAGCAGCCAAGATTACGGAACAGATACGCAGTATTTT,CASSQDYGTDTQYF
NA,TRBV6-5,TRBJ2-2,TRBD1,TGTGCCAGCAGGAGGGACAGTTTCGGGGAGCTGTTTTTT,CASRRDSFGELFF
NA,TRBV15,TRBJ2-4,NA,TGTGCCACCAGCAGAGGGGGGAGGCCAGGGGAAAACATTCAGTACTTC,CATSRGGRPGENIQYF
few,TRBV4-3,TRBJ1-2,NA,TGCGCCAGCAGCCAAGATCTGGGGACTTATGGCTACACCTTC,CASSQDLGTYGYTF
NA,TRBV25-1,TRBJ1-2,NA,TGTGCCAGCTTCTACCTCGGCTACACCTTC,CASFYLGYTF
medium-sized,TRBV29-1,TRBJ2-3,TRBD1,TGCAGCGCTGGGACAGGGGACGGAGATACGCAGTATTTT,CSAGTGDGDTQYF
NA,TRBV7-8,TRBJ2-3,NA,TGTGCCAGCAGGAAGCGACAAACAGATACGCAGTATTTT,CASRKRQTDTQYF
NA,TRBV20-1,TRBJ1-2,TRBD1,TGCAGTGCTAGACCGCAGGGACAGATTTATAACTATGGCTACACCTTC,CSARPQGQIYNYGYTF
few,TRBV5-1,TRBJ2-5,NA,TGCGCCAGCTCATCGAACCCGGGTCAAGAGACCCAGTACTTC,CASSSNPGQETQYF
few,TRBV7-9,TRBJ1-5,TRBD1,TGTGCCAGCAGCGAGGACAGGGCGGGAGGTCAGCCCCAGCATTTT,CASSEDRAGGQPQHF
few,TRBV6-2/TRBV6-3,TRBJ2-7,TRBD1,TGTGCCAGCACACAGGGGCATTCCTACGAGCAGTACTTC,CASTQGHSYEQYF
few,TRBV5-5,TRBJ2-4,NA,TGTGCCAGCGGTTACACAGAAAACATTCAGTACTTC,CASGYTENIQYF
few,TRBV18,TRBJ2-5,TRBD2,TGTGCCAGCTCACCACCTGAACTAGCGGGAGTAGAGACCCAGTACTTC,CASSPPELAGVETQYF
many,TRBV7-2,TRBJ2-5,NA,TGTGCCAGCAGCTACGAGCGGGAAGAGACCCAGTACTTC,CASSYEREETQYF
NA,TRBV28,TRBJ1-5,NA,TGTGCCAGCAGTTTCCGTGGGCCCCAGCATTTT,CASSFRGPQHF
NA,TRBV7-6,TRBJ2-7,NA,TGTGCCAGCAGCTTATTTTCGGGACTCGCATACGAGCAGTACTTC,CASSLFSGLAYEQYF
NA,TRBV7-6,TRBJ1-4,NA,TGTGCCAGCAGCACCGGGACGCAGGGAATGGGAGAAAAACTGTTTTTT,CASSTGTQGMGEKLFF
many,TRBV2,TRBJ2-3,NA,TGTGCCAGCAGGTCGGACAACACAGATACGCAGTATTTT,CASRSDNTDTQYF
few,TRBV12-3/TRBV12-4,TRBJ2-7,NA,TGTGCCAGCAGTTTAGTAGCGGTAACCTACGAGCAGTACTTC,CASSLVAVTYEQYF
NA,TRBV7-9,TRBJ2-5,TRBD1,TGTGCCAGCAGCTCTGACAGGGGGCTTGGAGAGACCCAGTACTTC,CASSSDRGLGETQYF
NA,TRBV6-1,TRBJ1-2,NA,TGTGCCAGCAGTGAAGCTACGATTGGGAGCTACACCTTC,CASSEATIGSYTF
few,TRBV10-3,TRBJ1-6,NA,TGTGCCATCAGTGAGCGTCTAGGTGGTAATTCACCCCTCCACTTT,CAISERLGGNSPLHF
few,TRBV20-1,TRBJ1-5,TRBD1,TGCAGTGCTAGGCTCCGACAGGGGGGGACCAATCAGCCCCAGCATTTT,CSARLRQGGTNQPQHF
few,TRBV7-9,TRBJ2-1,TRBD2,TGTGCCAGCAGCTTACCGGGGGGTTCGAATGAGCAGTTCTTC,CASSLPGGSNEQFF
many,TRBV20-1,TRBJ2-2,TRBD2,TGCAGTGCTACCCCGACTAGCGGAGTCACCGGGGAGCTGTTTTTT,CSATPTSGVTGELFF
few,TRBV6-6,TRBJ2-3,TRBD2,TGTGCCAGCAGCCCAAAGGGACTAGCGGGATCAGATACGCAGTATTTT,CASSPKGLAGSDTQYF
NA,TRBV6-1,TRBJ1-1,NA,TGTGTCAGCAGTGACCCACAGTTAAACACTGAAGCTTTCTTT,CVSSDPQLNTEAFF
few,TRBV15,TRBJ2-5,NA,TGTGCCACCAGCAGAGATCGATGGGAAGAGACCCAGTACTTC,CATSRDRWEETQYF
NA,TRBV6-1,TRBJ1-2,TRBD1,TGTGCCAGCAATGCAGGGGGCATCTATGGCTACACCTTC,CASNAGGIYGYTF
NA,TRBV11-2,TRBJ1-1,NA,TGTGCCAGCAGCTACGGGCAAACGGGGGGCACTGAAGCTTTCTTT,CASSYGQTGGTEAFF
NA,TRBV5-1,TRBJ1-5,NA,TGCGCCGGCAGCGCGGACGGTAGCAATCAGCCCCAGCATTTT,CAGSADGSNQPQHF
NA,TRBV12-3/TRBV12-4,TRBJ1-4,TRBD1,TGTGCCAGCAGTTCCGACAGGGGGCGGTATGAAAAACTGTTTTTT,CASSSDRGRYEKLFF
few,TRBV6-6,TRBJ2-7,NA,TGTGCCAGCAGGTTTTTACAGTACGGAGAGCAGTACTTC,CASRFLQYGEQYF
NA,TRBV6-2/TRBV6-3,TRBJ2-3,NA,TGTGCCAGCAGTTACCTCCAGGGTGGCACAGATACGCAGTATTTT,CASSYLQGGTDTQYF
NA,TRBV7-6,TRBJ1-4,NA,TGTGCCAGCAGCTCAGGGGAGCCCCGGGATATGGGAAAACTGTTTTTT,CASSSGEPRDMGKLFF
NA,TRBV19,TRBJ2-5,TRBD2,TGTGCCAGTAACCTTGGGGCTAGCGGAGGCAAAGAGACCCAGTACTTC,CASNLGASGGKETQYF